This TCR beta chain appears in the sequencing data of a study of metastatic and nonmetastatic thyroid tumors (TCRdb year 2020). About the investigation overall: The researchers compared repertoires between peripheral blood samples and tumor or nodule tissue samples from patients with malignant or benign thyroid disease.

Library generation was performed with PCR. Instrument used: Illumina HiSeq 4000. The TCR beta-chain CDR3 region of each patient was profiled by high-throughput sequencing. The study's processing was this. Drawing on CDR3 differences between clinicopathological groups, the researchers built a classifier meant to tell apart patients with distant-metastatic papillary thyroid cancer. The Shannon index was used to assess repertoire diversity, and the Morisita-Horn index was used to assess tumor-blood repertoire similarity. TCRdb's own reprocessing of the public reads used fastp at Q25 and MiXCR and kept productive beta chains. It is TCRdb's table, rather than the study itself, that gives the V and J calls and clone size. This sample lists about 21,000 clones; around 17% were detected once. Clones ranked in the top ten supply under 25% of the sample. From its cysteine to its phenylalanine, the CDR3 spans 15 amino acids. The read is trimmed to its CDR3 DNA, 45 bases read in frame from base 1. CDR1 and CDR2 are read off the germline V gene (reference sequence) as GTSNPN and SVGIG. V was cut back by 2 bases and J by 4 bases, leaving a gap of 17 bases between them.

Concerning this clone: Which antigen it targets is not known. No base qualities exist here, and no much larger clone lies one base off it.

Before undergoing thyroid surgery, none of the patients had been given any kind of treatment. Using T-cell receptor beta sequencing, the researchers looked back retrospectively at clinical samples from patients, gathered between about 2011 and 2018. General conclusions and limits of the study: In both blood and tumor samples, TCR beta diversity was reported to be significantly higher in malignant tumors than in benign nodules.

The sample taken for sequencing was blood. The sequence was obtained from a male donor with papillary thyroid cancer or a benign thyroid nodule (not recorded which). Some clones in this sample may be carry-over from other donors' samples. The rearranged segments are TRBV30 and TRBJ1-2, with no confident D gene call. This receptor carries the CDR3 CAWSPTQPRSYGYTF. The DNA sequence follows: TGTGCCTGGAGTCCTACCCAACCCCGGAGCTATGGCTACACCTTC.